This TCR beta chain was documented in a study of blood T cell repertoires in COVID-19 (TCRdb year 2020). Some background on the complete study: Samples covering the acute and convalescent phases of COVID-19 were provided by collaborators in the United States, Italy and Spain. The prospective study material was composed of cDNA or gDNA derived from T cells, B-cell-depleted T cells, or PBMCs. The dataset comprised deeply sampled blood TCRbeta repertoires from subjects exposed to, actively infected with, or recovered from COVID-19. The repertoires were released in a freely available public database intended as a resource for research on the immune response to SARS-CoV-2. Samples were obtained from the ongoing ImmuneRACE study (first 160 participants) and from 1,254 subjects provided by 6 global collaborators. The sample metadata nearly always contained a de-identified subject ID, COVID-19 status, age in years and sex. Where available, HLA class I and class II types were obtained from metadata supplied by the sample provider rather than from assay-based typing.

Looking up the germline V gene yields CDR1 MDHEN and CDR2 SYDVKM. The CDR3 sequence holds 12 residues, the cysteine and phenylalanine included. CDR3 DNA is the only sequence kept; it has 36 bases, read in frame from the first base. The junction carries 3 bases between V and J, which are trimmed by 3 bases and 6 bases respectively. Study-wide findings and limitations: How much clinical and demographic metadata was included differed by source and by participant, and the metadata was provided uncurated.

As to this clone: Its antigen has not been determined. The sample holds no much larger clone one base away, and base qualities are not on file.

Participants in the prospective study were aged 18 to 89 years, lived in approximately 26 United States geographic areas, and enrolled through a virtual design. Cohort assignment in the prospective study relied on participant-reported clinical history from a screening survey and a study questionnaire. Recovered participants in ImmuneRACE Cohort 3 were defined as having two consecutive negative NP/OP PCR tests, clearance from a healthcare professional, or resolution of symptoms. Mobile phlebotomists in the prospective study collected whole blood, serum and a nasopharyngeal or oropharyngeal swab from every participant. Participants in the prospective study had the option to provide additional blood draws and questionnaires over a 2-month period. Prospective study blood samples were shipped either frozen or at room temperature before DNA extraction. TCRbeta CDR3 regions were amplified from genomic DNA using the immunoSEQ Assay, a bias-controlled multiplex PCR. For the original study's pipeline: The number of nucleated cells in each sample was estimated by amplification of reference gene primers within the assay. Sequence reads were collapsed and filtered to measure the absolute abundance of every unique TCRbeta CDR3 rearrangement. For each sample, productive Simpson clonality was calculated as the square root of Simpson's diversity index over productive rearrangements. The immuneACCESS repertoire file appears here via TCRdb, limited to in-frame rearrangements. These files lack a portion of the clones; in checked studies, under half of the deficit traces to unresolved V genes, and the cause of the others is not known. That table is the source of V, J and clone size, and D and trimming were worked out from the DNA. This sample comprises 180,000 or so clones, roughly 83% of them detected only once. Of the sample, around 8.6% is held by the ten largest clones.

Sample: PBMCs or T cells enriched from blood (not recorded which). This receptor chain uses TRBV28 and TRBJ1-6, with the D segment identity uncertain. The clonotype originates from a woman in her twenties or thirties who had recovered from COVID-19. The DNA sequence is given as TGTGCCAGCAGTTTCATTAATTCACCCCTCCACTTT. The encoded protein is CASSFINSPLHF.